Shown below are 23 T cell receptor beta chains from a single sample sequenced in a study of T cell responses to AZD1222 COVID-19 vaccine. TCRdb's table, derived via immunoSEQ multiplex PCR, lists solely in-frame clones and lacks some. The top ten clones hold 1.3% of a sample with tens of thousands of clones, 83% of them seen once. Sequencing was performed on peripheral blood, taken 28 days after the second AZD1222 dose. All receptors derive from an adult who received the AZD1222 COVID-19 vaccine.

DNA for the CDR3: TGTGCCAGCAGCTTGGCGGGGGTGGATCAGCCCCAGCATTTT. It yields the protein CASSLAGVDQPQHF. The chain has TRBV5-6 and TRBJ1-5; maybe TRBD1 (5 bases). CDR1 is SGHDT, CDR2 YYEEEE, per germline. V lost 0 bases and J 5 bases, leaving 9 bases between the germline ends. The CDR3 consists of 14 residues.

This clone was counted many times. The chain links TRBV18 to TRBJ1-2; 8 bases fit TRBD1. The CDR3 runs 19 residues. CDR1 KGHSH and CDR2 LQKENI come from the germline V gene. V shed 4 bases, J shed 0 bases, and the junction held 16 bases outside the gene matches. CDR3 sequence (DNA): TGTGCCAGCTCACAATCACGGTGGACAGGGAGTGAGGCTAACTATGGCTACACCTTC. This gives the protein CASSQSRWTGSEANYGYTF.

The V gene is TRBV5-6, the J gene TRBJ2-1; D call uncertain. Trimming left V 4 bases short and J 0 bases short, with 17 bases between. This CDR3 is built from 17 residues. Germline assignment: CDR1 SGHDT and CDR2 YYEEEE. The CDR3 DNA is TGTGCCAGCAGCCTATCTAGACCTTGGAGCTCCTACAATGAGCAGTTCTTC. It yields the protein CASSLSRPWSSYNEQFF.

The rearrangement joins TRBV3-1 (or the pseudogene TRBV3-2) to TRBJ2-2; either TRBD1 or TRBD2 may supply D (5 bases each). The germline CDR1 and CDR2 sequences are LGHDT and YNNKEL (reference sequence). V was pared by 1 base and J by 7 bases, with 7 bases between. The CDR3 is 13 residues long. The chain's CDR3 is CASSQGGVGELFF. CDR3 nucleotides: TGTGCCAGCAGCCAAGGAGGGGTCGGGGAGCTGTTTTTT.

V and J are TRBV28 and TRBJ2-1; maybe TRBD2 (5 bases). Trimming took off 3 bases at V and 5 bases at J, with 14 bases between the two ends. Germline-derived CDR1 and CDR2 are MDHEN and SYDVKM. The CDR3 runs to 15 residues. The CDR3 here is CASSFMREPNNEQFF. CDR3 nucleotides: TGTGCCAGCAGTTTCATGAGGGAACCCAACAATGAGCAGTTCTTC.

The V call is TRBV29-1, the J call TRBJ2-5, with TRBD1 matching over 7 bases. J was trimmed by 5 bases and V by 8 bases; bases with no gene match: 8. The CDR3 extends over 12 amino acids. The V gene's germline CDR1 is SQVTM and CDR2 ANQGSEA. The CDR3 region has the DNA TGCAGCTCCGGAGGACAGGCCGAGACCCAGTACTTC. Protein: CSSGGQAETQYF.

The chain is built from TRBV7-2 and TRBJ2-1; D possibly corresponds to TRBD1 (6 bases). V was trimmed by 5 bases and J by 3 bases, leaving 14 bases between them. Germline CDR1 is SGHTA and CDR2 is FQGNSA. This CDR3 spans 15 amino acids. The CDR3 sequence is CASSALRDNYNEQFF. CDR3 coding DNA: TGTGCCAGCAGCGCCCTTCGGGACAACTACAATGAGCAGTTCTTC. The full variable domain, its missing parts supplied by reference TRBV7-2 and TRBJ2-1, is GAGVSQSPSNKVTEKGKDVELRCDPISGHTALYWYRQSLGQGLEFLIYFQGNSAPDKSGLPSDRFSAERTGGSVSTLTIQRTQQEDSAVYLCASSALRDNYNEQFFGPGTRLTVL.

The chain couples TRBV10-3 to TRBJ2-1; TRBD2 matches 8 bases. The CDR3 totals 14 residues. Germline V CDR1 and CDR2: ENHRY, SYGVKD. Trimming cost V 5 bases and J 4 bases; bases outside gene matches: 4. In DNA form, the CDR3 reads TGTGCCATCAGTACAGCGGGAGATTACAATGAGCAGTTCTTC. This codes for CAISTAGDYNEQFF.

A remark on this clone: One end of the junction does not line up with germline, which may come from a read error. V is TRBV7-6 and J is TRBJ2-7; 8 bases agree with TRBD1. Germline assignment: CDR1 SGHVS and CDR2 FNYEAQ. The CDR3 consists of 14 residues. Written as DNA, the CDR3 is TGTGCCAGCGGCTTAGACAGGGGCCCCTACGAGCAGTACTTC. It encodes CASGLDRGPYEQYF.

The rearrangement uses TRBV19 and TRBJ1-2; D gene uncertain. Trimming took off 5 bases at V and 0 bases at J, with 19 bases between the two ends. The CDR3 length is 17 residues. The V gene's germline CDR1 is LNHDA and CDR2 SQIVND (reference sequence). The DNA for the CDR3 is TGTGCCAGTAGTTATTACAGAACTGACCAGGCTAACTATGGCTACACCTTC. Translating it yields CASSYYRTDQANYGYTF.

The chain recombines TRBV19 with TRBJ2-2, with D perhaps TRBD1 (6 bases). V was pared by 8 bases and J by 2 bases, with 18 bases between. Germline CDR1 reads LNHDA; CDR2 reads SQIVND (reference sequence). The CDR3 extends over 16 amino acids. The CDR3, as DNA: TGTGCCAGTCGTCTCGGGACAAGGCTTAACACCGGGGAGCTGTTTTTT. As protein: CASRLGTRLNTGELFF.

The chain combines TRBV7-8 with TRBJ2-7; D gene unclear. CDR3 size: 15 residues. The V and J ends lost 0 bases and 0 bases respectively, with 9 bases between them. The germline V gene has CDR1 SGHVS and CDR2 FQNEAQ. The CDR3 sequence is CASSLATYPSYEQYF. For the CDR3, the DNA is TGTGCCAGCAGCTTAGCCACTTACCCCTCCTACGAGCAGTACTTC.

V gene TRBV7-2 combines with J gene TRBJ1-1; no clear D gene. Between the trimmed V and J ends, which lost 4 bases and 0 bases, there was a span of 6 bases. Germline V gene data show CDR1 as SGHTA and CDR2 as FQGNSA. The CDR3 has 13 amino acids. The CDR3 sequence is CASSSHMNTEAFF. Written as DNA, the CDR3 is TGTGCCAGCAGCTCCCACATGAACACTGAAGCTTTCTTT.

This clone was found once. The rearrangement uses TRBV11-2 and TRBJ1-1; D unresolved. The CDR3 contains 12 residues. V dropped 1 base and J dropped 7 bases, with 7 bases sitting between them. Germline loops: CDR1 SGHAT, CDR2 FQNNGV. The CDR3 DNA sequence: TGTGCCAGCAGCTTAGTAGGTCATGAAGCTTTCTTT. It codes for CASSLVGHEAFF. Together with reference TRBV11-2 and TRBJ1-1, the CDR3 gives the full variable domain: EAGVAQSPRYKIIEKRQSVAFWCNPISGHATLYWYQQILGQGPKLLIQFQNNGVVDDSQLPKDRFSAERLKGVDSTLKIQPAKLEDSAVYLCASSLVGHEAFFGQGTRLTVV.

This chain connects TRBV7-2 to TRBJ2-7, with 10 bases identical to TRBD2. The germline CDR1 and CDR2 sequences are SGHTA and FQGNSA. This CDR3 is 16 amino acids long. After removal of 1 base from V and 3 bases from J, the junction contained 6 bases not matched to a gene. The CDR3 is CASSLELAGNVYEQYF. In DNA, the CDR3 is TGTGCCAGCAGCTTAGAACTAGCGGGAAATGTCTACGAGCAGTACTTC.

This chain links TRBV5-1 with TRBJ2-1; weak D call: TRBD2 (5 bases). With 5 bases removed from V and 8 bases from J, the gap between germline ends came to 23 bases. Germline loops: CDR1 SGHRS, CDR2 YFSETQ. This CDR3 has 16 residues. CDR3 nucleotides: TGCGCCAGCAGAAACGTCGGGGTTGGCCGATTGGATGAGCAGTTCTTC. Residues: CASRNVGVGRLDEQFF.

The chain uses TRBV7-9 and TRBJ2-2; 8 nucleotides align to TRBD1. This CDR3 has 17 residues. The germline gives CDR1 SEHNR, CDR2 FQNEAQ (reference sequence). V lost 6 bases to trimming and J lost 4 bases; unmatched junction nucleotides: 13. The CDR3 bases are TGTGCCAGCAGATATTACCTAAGGGACAGGAGCACCGGGGAGCTGTTTTTT. Its translation is CASRYYLRDRSTGELFF.

This sequence joins TRBV14 and TRBJ2-1, with D perhaps TRBD2 (5 bases). Trimming took off 0 bases at V and 2 bases at J, with 11 bases between the two ends. The CDR3 consists of 16 residues. The germline gives CDR1 SGHDN, CDR2 FVKESK. The CDR3: CASSQDWETPYNEQFF. Here the CDR3 DNA reads TGTGCCAGCAGCCAAGATTGGGAGACCCCCTACAATGAGCAGTTCTTC.

The CDR3 loop is CASSYKTGDTEAFF. The DNA of the CDR3 is TGTGCCAGCAGTTACAAAACAGGGGACACTGAAGCTTTCTTT. The chain is built from TRBV5-4 and TRBJ1-1, with 7 bases matching TRBD1. V lost 5 bases, J lost 3 bases, and 7 bases stayed unmatched. Germline CDR1 SGHNT, CDR2 YYREEE (reference sequence). The CDR3 is 14 residues long.

This chain links TRBV6-2 or TRBV6-3 with TRBJ2-7; 14 bases are a match to TRBD2. CDR3 length: 16 residues. Germline V gives CDR1 MNHEY, CDR2 SVGEGT. Trimming cost V 5 bases and J 5 bases; bases outside gene matches: 8. The CDR3 DNA is TGTGCCAGCAGTGACCCGGGACTAGCGGGAGTCCACGAGCAGTACTTC. Its protein is CASSDPGLAGVHEQYF.

The V and J genes are TRBV29-1 and TRBJ1-2; D gene ambiguous. The CDR3 is made up of 10 amino acids. The germline V gene has CDR1 SQVTM and CDR2 ANQGSEA. Trimming pared 6 bases from V and 6 bases from J, leaving 8 bases between. The CDR3 loop is CSVYYDGYTF. CDR3 DNA sequence: TGCAGCGTGTATTACGATGGCTACACCTTC. Using reference TRBV29-1 and TRBJ1-2 for the parts outside the CDR3, the full variable domain is SAVISQKPSRDICQRGTSLTIQCQVDSQVTMMFWYRQQPGQSLTLIATANQGSEATYESGFVIDKFPISRPNLTFSTLTVSNMSPEDSSIYLCSVYYDGYTFGSGTRLTVV.

The rearrangement uses TRBV5-1 and TRBJ2-1, with D maybe TRBD2 (5 bases). This CDR3 is 13 amino acids long. Germline CDR1 is SGHRS and CDR2 is YFSETQ. V shed 0 bases and J shed 4 bases, with 5 bases lying between them. This CDR3 is CASSLGLYNEQFF. The CDR3 DNA follows: TGCGCCAGCAGCTTGGGACTATACAATGAGCAGTTCTTC.

This chain connects TRBV7-2 to TRBJ2-5; 9 bases agree with TRBD2. The CDR3 runs 14 residues. Germline trimming cut 3 bases from V and 5 bases from J; bases unmatched to any gene: 4. Germline CDR1 is SGHTA and CDR2 is FQGNSA. CDR3 sequence reads: CASSFAGGGETQYF. The CDR3 nucleotides are TGTGCCAGCAGCTTCGCGGGAGGGGGGGAGACCCAGTACTTC.